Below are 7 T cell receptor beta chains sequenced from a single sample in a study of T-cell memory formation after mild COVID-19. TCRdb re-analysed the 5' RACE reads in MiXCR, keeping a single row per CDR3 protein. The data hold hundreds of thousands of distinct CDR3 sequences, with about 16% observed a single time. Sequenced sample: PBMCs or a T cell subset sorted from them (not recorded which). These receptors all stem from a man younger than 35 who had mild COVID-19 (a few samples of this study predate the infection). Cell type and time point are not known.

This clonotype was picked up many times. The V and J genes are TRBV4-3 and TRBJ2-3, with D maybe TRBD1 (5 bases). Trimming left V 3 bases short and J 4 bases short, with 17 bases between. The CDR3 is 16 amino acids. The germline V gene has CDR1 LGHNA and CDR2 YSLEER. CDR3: CASSHGTGGWADTQYF. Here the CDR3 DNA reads TGCGCCAGCAGCCATGGAACAGGCGGCTGGGCAGATACGCAGTATTTT.

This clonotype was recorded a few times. The CDR3 here is CASSQDDSPLHF. The CDR3 DNA reads TGCGCCAGCAGCCAAGATGATTCACCCCTCCACTTT. The chain employs TRBV4-1 and TRBJ1-6; D not certain. Trimming shortened V by 0 bases and J by 8 bases, and 2 bases separated the two germline ends. CDR1 and CDR2 (germline): MGHRA, YSYEKL. The CDR3 is made up of 12 amino acids.

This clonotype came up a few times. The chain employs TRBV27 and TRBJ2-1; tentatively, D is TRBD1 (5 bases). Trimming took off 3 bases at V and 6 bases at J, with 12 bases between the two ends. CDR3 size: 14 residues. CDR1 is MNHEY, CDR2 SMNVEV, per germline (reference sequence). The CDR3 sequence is CASSFPGLLNEQFF. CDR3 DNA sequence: TGTGCCAGCAGTTTTCCAGGGTTACTCAATGAGCAGTTCTTC.

CDR3 in amino acids: CASSISGVAYNEQFF. The CDR3, as DNA: TGTGCCAGCAGCATTAGCGGGGTCGCCTACAATGAGCAGTTCTTC. The V call is TRBV5-6, the J call TRBJ2-1, with TRBD2 matching over 8 bases. The CDR3 sequence is 15 residues long. V lost 4 bases and J lost 2; bases outside the gene matches: 5. From germline, CDR1 is SGHDT and CDR2 YYEEEE.

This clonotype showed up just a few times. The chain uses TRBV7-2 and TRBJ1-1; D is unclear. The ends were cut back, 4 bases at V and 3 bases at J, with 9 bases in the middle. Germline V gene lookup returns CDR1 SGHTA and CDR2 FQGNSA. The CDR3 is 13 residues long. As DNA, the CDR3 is TGTGCCAGCAGCTCCCGGTTTTACACTGAAGCTTTCTTT. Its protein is CASSSRFYTEAFF.

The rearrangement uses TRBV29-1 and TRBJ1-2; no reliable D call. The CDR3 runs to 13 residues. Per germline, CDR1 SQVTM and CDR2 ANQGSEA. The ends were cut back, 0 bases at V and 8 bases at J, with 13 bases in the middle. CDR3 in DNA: TGCAGCGTTGAAGAGGGCGGTAGACGGGGCTACACCTTC. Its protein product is CSVEEGGRRGYTF.

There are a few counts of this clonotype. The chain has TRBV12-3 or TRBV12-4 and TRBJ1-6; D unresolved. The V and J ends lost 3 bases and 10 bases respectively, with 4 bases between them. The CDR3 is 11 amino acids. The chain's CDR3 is CASSFGSPLHF. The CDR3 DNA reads TGTGCCAGCAGTTTCGGATCACCCCTCCACTTT.